Each of the 2 T cell receptor beta chains below was sequenced from the same sample in a study of blood T cell repertoires in COVID-19. This table comes from immunoSEQ multiplex PCR, and its TCRdb copy is limited to in-frame clones, with some not included. The sample contains about 61,000 clones, over 65% of which appear only once. Source material: peripheral blood. Every receptor here comes from an elderly man with active or convalescent COVID-19.

A few counts support this clone. In nucleotides, the CDR3 is TGTGCCAGCAGCTGGGACTCCGGGGAGCTGTTTTTT. Amino acids: CASSWDSGELFF. The gene calls are TRBV11-2 and TRBJ2-2; TRBD2 might be the D (6 bases). The V end lost 4 bases, the J end lost 6 bases, and 6 bases lay between the germline ends. This CDR3 is built from 12 residues. CDR1 and CDR2 from the germline V gene are SGHAT and FQNNGV.

The V gene is TRBV3-1 (or the pseudogene TRBV3-2), the J gene TRBJ1-6; 7 bases are shared with TRBD1. V lost 6 bases, J lost 10 bases, and 6 bases stayed unmatched. CDR3 length equals 13 residues. Looked up from germline, CDR1 is LGHDT and CDR2 is YNNKEL (reference sequence). The CDR3 spells CASRNRGYSPLHF. The CDR3 coding sequence is TGTGCCAGCAGGAACAGGGGATACTCACCCCTCCACTTT.